This T cell receptor (beta chain) appears in the sequencing data of a study of persistence of HIV-infected CD4 T cells. The immunoSEQ assay was version 4, run in survey mode. Sequencing used immunoSEQ multiplex PCR; TCRdb keeps in-frame clones, though not all of them. Here the sample spans about 64,000 clones, just under 75% being singletons. This CDR3 is 15 amino acids long. Per the germline V gene, CDR1 is MGHRA and CDR2 is YSYEKL. V was pared by 1 base and J by 1 base, with 10 bases between. Overlapping HIV-1 Gag 15-mer peptides at roughly 1 ug per peptide per mL were used. Sorted nonresponding memory CD4+ T cells were CD40L-negative, CD69-negative, CD45RO-high. CD8-depleted PBMCs were stimulated 18 hours with anti-CD28/CD49d costimulation, CD40-blocking antibody and enfuvirtide. With respect to this clone: Its antigen remains unknown.

This specimen was CD4+ T cells sorted from PBMCs after roughly 19-hour stimulation, taken from a patient who received antiretroviral therapy. The source of this sequence is an adult man with HIV who was CMV-seropositive. The V gene is TRBV4-1, the J gene TRBJ1-2; no clear D. DNA for the CDR3: TGCGCCAGCAGCCAAGCGCAGACCAATAACTATGGCTACACCTTC. It codes for CASSQAQTNNYGYTF.